This TCR beta chain came from a study of cytomegalovirus exposure and HLA in healthy donors. Study summary: There were under 140 million unique TCR beta sequences, drawn from about 190 million T cells, in an earlier analysis.

Participants comprised healthy donors of bone marrow. V lost 2 bases to trimming and J lost 1 base; unmatched junction nucleotides: 11. The CDR3 has 18 residues. CDR1 is SGHTA and CDR2 is FQGNSA in the germline V gene. Overall study findings and caveats: The study flagged some 180 TCR beta chains as cytomegalovirus-associated. Follow-up analysis found HLA locus-dependent TCR association rates, highest for DRB1 and lowest for HLA-C.

A note on this clone: Antigen: not known.

This PCR relied on a set of 60 Vbeta primers and 13 Jbeta primers. The repertoire was sequenced with immunoSEQ multiplex PCR; TCRdb's copy has only in-frame clones and lacks some. Across some 130,000 clones, the top ten clones capture 1.5% to 2% of the sample. The material sequenced was PBMCs. The TCR sequence derives from a woman between 40 and 55 years old in good health and CMV-seropositive. The V and J genes are TRBV7-2 and TRBJ2-3; 8 nucleotides align to TRBD1. CDR3 protein: CASSLFGRGQGGTDTQYF. As DNA, the CDR3 is TGTGCCAGCAGCTTATTTGGTCGAGGACAGGGTGGCACAGATACGCAGTATTTT.